One and the same sample provided the 20 T cell receptor beta chains below, sequenced in a study of cytomegalovirus exposure and HLA in healthy donors. In the PCR, 60 Vbeta and 13 Jbeta primers were used. Sequenced by immunoSEQ multiplex PCR; TCRdb stores in-frame clones only, minus some. The sample has roughly 160,000 clones; roughly 79% are singletons. Sequenced material: PBMCs. The source of these receptors is a young man in good health and CMV-seronegative.

The chain couples TRBV7-8 to TRBJ1-5, with 12 positions matching TRBD1. Trimming removed 2 bases from V and 6 bases from J; junction bases left unmatched: 5. The V gene's germline CDR1 is SGHVS and CDR2 FQNEAQ. The CDR3 consists of 16 residues. The CDR3 reads CASSLKPGQGAQPQHF. As DNA, the CDR3 is TGTGCCAGCAGCTTAAAGCCGGGACAGGGGGCTCAGCCCCAGCATTTT.

J is TRBJ2-7 and V is TRBV27, with D maybe TRBD2 (5 bases). The V end was cut by 5 bases, the J end by 4 bases, with 9 bases between. CDR1 is MNHEY and CDR2 is SMNVEV in the germline V gene (reference sequence). This CDR3 region has 12 residues. The CDR3 DNA reads as TGTGCCAGCAGTGCGGCGGGTTACGAGCAGTACTTC. Protein sequence: CASSAAGYEQYF.

The CDR3 loop is CASSQGRAAYEQFF. CDR3 bases: TGTGCCAGCAGCCAGGGGCGTGCGGCGTATGAGCAGTTCTTC. V gene TRBV7-9 combines with J gene TRBJ2-1; possibly TRBD1 for D (6 bases). This CDR3 has 14 residues. Between the trimmed V and J ends, which lost 5 bases and 8 bases, there was a span of 16 bases. Per the germline V gene, CDR1 is SEHNR and CDR2 is FQNEAQ (reference sequence).

CDR3 residues: CASSLYRGIGEQYF. CDR3 coding DNA: TGTGCCAGCAGCCTCTACAGGGGCATAGGCGAGCAGTACTTC. This chain joins TRBV28 and TRBJ2-7; the match to TRBD1 covers 7 bases. Germline CDR1 is MDHEN and CDR2 is SYDVKM. The CDR3 has 14 amino acids. With 6 bases clipped from V and 6 bases from J, the junction kept 11 bases outside the gene matches. Full variable domain (remainder filled in from reference TRBV28 and TRBJ2-7): DVKVTQSSRYLVKRTGEKVFLECVQDMDHENMFWYRQDPGLGLRLIYFSYDVKMKEKGDIPEGYSVSREKKERFSLILESASTNQTSMYLCASSLYRGIGEQYFGPGTRLTVT.

This clone was found once. The V and J genes are TRBV7-6 and TRBJ2-2, with D possibly TRBD1 on 6 matching bases. The CDR3 length is 15 residues. The germline gives CDR1 SGHVS, CDR2 FNYEAQ. V shed 1 base and J shed 5 bases, with 11 bases lying between them. The CDR3 bases are TGTGCCAGCAGCTTAGAAGGACAGCGGACCGGGGAGCTGTTTTTT. This codes for CASSLEGQRTGELFF.

This clone was detected only once. The chain carries TRBV2 and TRBJ1-2, with D tentatively TRBD1 (6 bases). The CDR3 runs 14 residues. V dropped 4 bases and J dropped 0 bases, with 9 bases sitting between them. The germline CDR1 and CDR2 sequences are SNHLY and FYNNEI. CDR3 in amino acids: CASSAGETNYGYTF. DNA for the CDR3: TGTGCCAGCAGTGCAGGGGAAACTAACTATGGCTACACCTTC.

The chain combines TRBV28 with TRBJ1-5, with 8 bases identical to TRBD1. Germline CDR1 and CDR2: MDHEN and SYDVKM. The CDR3 sequence is 14 residues long. V lost 6 bases, J lost 6 bases, and 7 bases stayed unmatched. DNA for the CDR3: TGTGCCAGCAGCGCCCAGGGGGCCGGTCAGCCCCAGCATTTT. Translation: CASSAQGAGQPQHF.

The CDR3 DNA reads TGTGCCAGCTCACCAACGGACACTGAAGCTTTCTTT. Residues: CASSPTDTEAFF. This chain uses TRBV18 with TRBJ1-1, with unresolved D. The germline V gene encodes CDR1 KGHSH and CDR2 LQKENI. Trimming removed 2 bases from V and 3 bases from J, with 4 bases in between. The CDR3 has 12 residues. The full variable domain, with the rest looked up from reference TRBV18 and TRBJ1-1, is NAGVMQNPRHLVRRRGQEARLRCSPMKGHSHVYWYRQLPEEGLKFMVYLQKENIIDESGMPKERFSAEFPKEGPSILRIQQVVRGDSAAYFCASSPTDTEAFFGQGTRLTVV.

The gene calls are TRBV7-2 and TRBJ2-5; D not resolved. The germline gives CDR1 SGHTA, CDR2 FQGNSA. The CDR3 has 15 amino acids. V lost 5 bases, J lost 1 base, and 14 bases lay in between. The CDR3 sequence is CASSRVGVLQETQYF. For the CDR3, the DNA is TGTGCCAGCAGCCGCGTTGGAGTGCTCCAAGAGACCCAGTACTTC.

In this sample, this clone turned up a few times. This chain links TRBV5-6 with TRBJ2-5, with 9 nucleotides matching TRBD2. Trimming took 4 bases from V and 4 from J; bases not matched to a gene: 11. CDR3 length equals 16 residues. In germline, CDR1 is SGHDT, CDR2 YYEEEE. The DNA for the CDR3 is TGTGCCAGCAGCCCACCCCCAGCGGGGGGCCGAGAGACCCAGTACTTC. Translation: CASSPPPAGGRETQYF.

The chain joins TRBV13 to TRBJ2-3; no clear D gene. The CDR3 spans 19 residues. The germline V and J ends were trimmed by 2 bases and 0 bases, with 21 bases remaining between them. Germline V gene data show CDR1 as PRHDT and CDR2 as FYEKMQ (reference sequence). CDR3 loop: CASSLFFDNQSPSTDTQYF. The CDR3 DNA is TGTGCCAGCAGCTTATTTTTCGACAACCAATCCCCTAGCACAGATACGCAGTATTTT.

The genes are TRBV6-4 and TRBJ2-3, with TRBD2 as a possible D gene (6 bases). In germline, CDR1 is MRHNA, CDR2 SNTAGT. There are 14 residues in the CDR3. Trimming shortened V by 3 bases and J by 4 bases, and 11 bases separated the two germline ends. CDR3 sequence reads: CASSEPERADTQYF. The CDR3 DNA is TGTGCCAGCAGTGAGCCTGAGCGGGCAGATACGCAGTATTTT.

Only a few counts were recorded for this clone. At one end, the junction sequence differs from germline, possibly due to a read error. The CDR3 here is CSSGGQGTYEQYF. The CDR3 DNA sequence: TGTTCCAGCGGGGGACAGGGTACCTACGAGCAGTACTTC. The chain is built from TRBV7-9 and TRBJ2-7; perhaps TRBD1 as D (9 bases). This CDR3 spans 13 amino acids. Germline CDR1 SEHNR, CDR2 FQNEAQ (reference sequence).

The V call is TRBV6-5, the J call TRBJ1-5; D remains unclear. This CDR3 has 13 amino acids. In germline, CDR1 is MNHEY, CDR2 SVGAGI. Trimming took off 8 bases at V and 9 bases at J, with 17 bases between the two ends. CDR3 bases: TGTGCCAGCGGCACAACTCTGGAGGCGCCCCAGCATTTT. Encoded protein: CASGTTLEAPQHF.

The chain links TRBV7-2 to TRBJ2-7; D may be TRBD2 (6 bases). Germline CDR1 SGHTA, CDR2 FQGNSA. This CDR3 has 15 amino acids. Trimming took 0 bases from V and 2 from J, leaving 11 bases between them. The CDR3 sequence: CASSLAGGPPYEQYF. The CDR3 nucleotides are TGTGCCAGCAGCTTAGCGGGGGGACCACCCTACGAGCAGTACTTC.

As regards this clone: Other DNA sequences in the same sample also yield this CDR3. This chain joins TRBV4-1 and TRBJ2-7; TRBD1 is a possible D gene (5 bases). CDR1 is MGHRA, CDR2 YSYEKL, per germline. Trimming removed 1 base at V and 3 bases at J, with 10 bases between. The CDR3 is 14 amino acids. The CDR3, as DNA: TGCGCCAGCAGCCAAGTTACAGGAGACTACGAGCAGTACTTC. Its translation: CASSQVTGDYEQYF.

V gene TRBV18 combines with J gene TRBJ2-5; D gene uncertain. Trimming left V 3 bases short and J 10 bases short, with 12 bases between. This CDR3 is 12 amino acids long. Per germline, CDR1 KGHSH and CDR2 LQKENI. The CDR3 protein is CASSPGRLDQYF. The CDR3 coding sequence is TGTGCCAGCTCACCTGGAAGACTGGACCAGTACTTC.

This sequence joins TRBV6-4 and TRBJ1-1; 7 positions agree with TRBD1. The CDR3 extends over 16 amino acids. CDR1 is MRHNA and CDR2 is SNTAGT in the germline V gene. V trimming: 6 bases; J trimming: 1 base; junction bases outside the gene matches: 11. As DNA, the CDR3 is TGTGCCAGCAGCCCCCCTAGGGGGCAGAAGAACACTGAAGCTTTCTTT. Amino acid sequence: CASSPPRGQKNTEAFF.

This clone was found a few times. The rearrangement joins TRBV30 to TRBJ1-3, with D tentatively TRBD1 (5 bases). Germline-derived CDR1 and CDR2 are GTSNPN and SVGIG (reference sequence). V was shortened by 2 bases and J by 2 bases, with 7 bases between the two germline ends. The CDR3 loop spans 13 amino acids. CDR3 in amino acids: CAWSTGPGNTIYF. CDR3 DNA: TGTGCCTGGAGTACAGGCCCTGGAAACACCATATATTTT.

V is TRBV30 and J is TRBJ2-7; 7 bases align to TRBD2. Germline assignment: CDR1 GTSNPN and CDR2 SVGIG (reference sequence). With V trimmed by 4 bases and J by 6 bases, 9 bases remained unmatched. The CDR3 totals 13 residues. In DNA, the CDR3 is TGTGCCTGGACAGCTAGTGGGAGGGTCGAGCAGTACTTC. It yields the protein CAWTASGRVEQYF.